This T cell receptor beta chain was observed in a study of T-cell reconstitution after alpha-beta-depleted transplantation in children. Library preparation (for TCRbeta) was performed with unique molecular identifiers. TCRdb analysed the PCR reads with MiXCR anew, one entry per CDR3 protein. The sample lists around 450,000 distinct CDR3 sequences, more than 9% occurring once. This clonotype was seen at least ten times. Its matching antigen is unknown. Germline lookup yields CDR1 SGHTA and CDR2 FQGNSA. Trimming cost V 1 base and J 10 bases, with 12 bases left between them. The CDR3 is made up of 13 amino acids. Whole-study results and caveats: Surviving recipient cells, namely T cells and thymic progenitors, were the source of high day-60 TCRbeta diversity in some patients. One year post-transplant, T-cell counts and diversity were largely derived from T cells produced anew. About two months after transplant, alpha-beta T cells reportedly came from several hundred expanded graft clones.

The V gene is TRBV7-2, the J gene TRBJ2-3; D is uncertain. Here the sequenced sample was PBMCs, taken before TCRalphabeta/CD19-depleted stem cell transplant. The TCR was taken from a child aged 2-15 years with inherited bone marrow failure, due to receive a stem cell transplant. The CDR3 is CASSLESFGAQYF. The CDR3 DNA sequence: TGTGCCAGCAGCTTAGAGTCGTTCGGTGCGCAGTATTTT.